The rows below give T cell receptor beta chains drawn from one sample of a study of T cells in Graves' hyperthyroidism and ophthalmopathy. TCRdb re-derived calls from the multiplex PCR reads in MiXCR, one entry per CDR3 protein. The sample comprises roughly 700,000 distinct CDR3 sequences, approximately 14% of which are singletons, and roughly 10% rests with the top ten. The sequenced sample consisted of blood. The receptors derive from a woman aged 18-29 years with Graves' hyperthyroidism. CDR3s include the opening cysteine and the closing phenylalanine or tryptophan. The order of the fields is clone size, D gene, J gene, V gene, CDR3 protein, CDR3 DNA. D genes are given only for firm matches. Not all rows give a size; the values are once, few, many and, for expanded clones, a class.

few TRBD1 TRBJ2-3 TRBV19 CASKGQGTDTQYF TGTGCCAGTAAGGGACAGGGAACAGATACGCAGTATTTT
- - TRBJ2-2 TRBV5-1 CASSPGAENTGELFF TGCGCCAGCAGCCCCGGGGCGGAGAACACCGGGGAGCTGTTTTTT
few - TRBJ1-5 TRBV2 CASSSSLHQPQHF TGTGCCAGCAGCTCCTCCTTACATCAGCCCCAGCATTTT
many TRBD2 TRBJ2-3 TRBV7-6 CASTWTSGRSDTQYF TGTGCCAGCACCTGGACTAGCGGGAGGTCAGATACGCAGTATTTT
few - TRBJ1-3 TRBV25-1 CASSERGAMRNTIYF TGTGCCAGCAGTGAAAGGGGGGCTATGAGAAACACCATATATTTT
many - TRBJ2-3 TRBV7-9 CASSLGPPPTHTDTQYF TGTGCCAGCAGCCTAGGGCCGCCTCCCACCCACACAGATACGCAGTATTTT
many TRBD2 TRBJ2-1 TRBV24-1 CATSDIRTSVDEQFF TGTGCCACCAGTGATATTCGGACTAGCGTCGATGAGCAGTTCTTC
- - TRBJ2-2 TRBV7-9 CASTKGGPNTGELFF TGTGCCAGCACCAAAGGGGGGCCGAACACCGGGGAGCTGTTTTTT
many TRBD2 TRBJ2-2 TRBV9 CASSVDAGGNTGELFF TGTGCCAGCAGCGTAGACGCGGGAGGGAACACCGGGGAGCTGTTTTTT
- TRBD2 TRBJ2-1 TRBV14 CASSPLLAGVRQFF TGTGCCAGCAGCCCCCTTTTAGCGGGAGTACGGCAGTTCTTC
- TRBD1 TRBJ2-7 TRBV20-1 CSASDRAGYEQYF TGCAGTGCTTCGGACAGGGCGGGCTACGAGCAGTACTTC
few TRBD2 TRBJ2-1 TRBV6-6 CASSYTPSGSHNEQFF TGTGCCAGCAGTTACACCCCGAGCGGGAGTCACAATGAGCAGTTCTTC
many - TRBJ2-7 TRBV28 CASTHPTVFYEQYF TGTGCCAGCACCCATCCGACAGTATTCTACGAGCAGTACTTC
- TRBD2 TRBJ2-2 TRBV5-6 CASSLWTSGSYTGELFF TGTGCCAGCAGCTTATGGACTAGCGGGAGTTACACCGGGGAGCTGTTTTTT
few TRBD1 TRBJ1-2 TRBV19 CASTTTGRENLQPLYGYTF TGTGCCAGTACCACGACAGGGAGGGAGAATCTCCAACCTCTCTATGGCTACACCTTC
many TRBD2 TRBJ2-1 TRBV11-2 CASSLGGTSNEQFF TGTGCCAGCAGCTTAGGGGGGACTAGCAATGAGCAGTTCTTC
many - TRBJ2-3 TRBV2 CASSPRQIQGGTDTQYF TGTGCCAGCAGTCCGAGACAGATACAGGGTGGGACAGATACGCAGTATTTT
- - TRBJ1-1 TRBV7-3 CASSFTGHTEAFF TGTGCCAGCAGCTTTACAGGGCACACTGAAGCTTTCTTT